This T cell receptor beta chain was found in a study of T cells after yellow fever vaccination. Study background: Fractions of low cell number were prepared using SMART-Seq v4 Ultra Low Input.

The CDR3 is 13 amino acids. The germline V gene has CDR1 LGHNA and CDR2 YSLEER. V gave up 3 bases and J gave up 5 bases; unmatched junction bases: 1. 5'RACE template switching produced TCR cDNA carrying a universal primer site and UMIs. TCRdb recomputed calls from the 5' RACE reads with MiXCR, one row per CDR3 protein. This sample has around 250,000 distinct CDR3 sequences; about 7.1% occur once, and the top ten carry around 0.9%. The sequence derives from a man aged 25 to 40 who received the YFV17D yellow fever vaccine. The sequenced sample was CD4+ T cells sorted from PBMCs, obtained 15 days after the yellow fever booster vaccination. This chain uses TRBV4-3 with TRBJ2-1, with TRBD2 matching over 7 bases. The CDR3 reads CASSQGGDNEQFF. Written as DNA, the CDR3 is TGCGCCAGCAGCCAGGGGGGGGACAATGAGCAGTTCTTC.